This record concerns one T cell receptor beta chain sequence. Its antigen is unknown. The protocol was immunoSEQ multiplex PCR, while the TCRdb copy is restricted to in-frame clones and leaves out a portion. The data hold some 160,000 clones, with approximately 90% observed a single time. This sample was taken from a study of T cell responses to AZD1222 COVID-19 vaccine. The V and J ends lost 0 bases and 5 bases, in that order; junction bases with no gene match: 22. The germline CDR1 and CDR2 sequences are LGHNA and YSLEER. The CDR3 loop spans 21 amino acids. The study's findings and limits: Among the donors, most were white British and more were female, and clonal diversity was possibly underestimated. The peak T cell response came first, and repertoires were sampled only after it.

This rearrangement joins TRBV4-3 to TRBJ2-3, with 8 bases that match TRBD2. Sequences were derived from peripheral blood, sampled on day 0 of AZD1222 vaccination. This clonotype was obtained from an adult in good health. CDR3 loop: CASSQDLSLGLPAGEVDTQYF. Written as DNA, the CDR3 is TGCGCCAGCAGCCAAGATCTTTCTTTGGGCTTACCAGCGGGAGAGGTAGATACGCAGTATTTT.